The 20 T cell receptor beta chains below come from one sample, sequenced in a study of CD8 T cells in ankylosing spondylitis. General study results and limits: For ankylosing spondylitis blood, a TCR beta motif of seven to nine highly homologous variants appeared characteristic.

Their target antigens are unknown. Each CDR3 protein gets one entry after TCRdb re-called the 5' RACE reads with MiXCR. The sample includes around 490,000 distinct CDR3 sequences, approximately 5.3% of them seen just once. Sequencing used blood, either unsorted or a sorted T cell fraction (not recorded which). The receptors derive from a male donor with ankylosing spondylitis.

This clonotype came up many times. The gene calls are TRBV14 and TRBJ2-7; D gene ambiguous. Germline assignment: CDR1 SGHDN and CDR2 FVKESK. Trimming pared 3 bases from V and 0 bases from J, leaving 0 bases between. This CDR3 comprises 11 residues. The CDR3, as DNA: TGTGCCAGCAGCCACTCCTACGAGCAGTACTTC. Its protein product is CASSHSYEQYF.

This clonotype has at least ten counts. CDR3 DNA: TGTGCCACCTCAAGTCAATACGAGCAGTACTTC. Residues: CATSSQYEQYF. The J gene is TRBJ2-7, the V gene TRBV15; D gene unclear. The V gene's germline CDR1 is LNHNV and CDR2 YYDKDF (reference sequence). V was cut by 8 bases and J by 4 bases, with 9 bases left in between. CDR3 size: 11 residues.

This clonotype was picked up many times. This chain joins TRBV29-1 and TRBJ2-3; maybe TRBD2 (6 bases). With 2 bases removed from V and 2 bases from J, the gap between germline ends came to 17 bases. CDR1 is SQVTM and CDR2 is ANQGSEA in the germline V gene. The CDR3 runs to 16 residues. The CDR3 protein is CSVELGLALPTDTQYF. The CDR3 DNA reads as TGCAGCGTTGAATTAGGTCTAGCGCTCCCCACAGATACGCAGTATTTT.

This clonotype was observed many times. V is TRBV7-9 and J is TRBJ1-1; TRBD1 is a possible D gene (5 bases). Trimming removed 1 base from V and 6 bases from J, with 12 bases in between. Germline V gives CDR1 SEHNR, CDR2 FQNEAQ (reference sequence). The CDR3 extends over 14 amino acids. CDR3 DNA sequence: TGTGCCAGCAGCTTAGGGGGGGGAACGCCTGAAGCTTTCTTT. Amino acid sequence: CASSLGGGTPEAFF.

This clonotype was seen at least ten times. This chain connects TRBV7-2 to TRBJ2-1, with 10 bases that match TRBD2. CDR3 length: 16 amino acids. The V and J ends lost 2 bases and 9 bases, in that order; junction bases with no gene match: 10. Germline loops: CDR1 SGHTA, CDR2 FQGNSA. In nucleotides, the CDR3 is TGTGCCAGCAGCTTATCTAGCGGGAGCGCCAACGGTGAGCAGTTCTTC. Its translation: CASSLSSGSANGEQFF.

This clonotype was seen ten or more times. This chain uses TRBV5-1 with TRBJ2-3, with TRBD2 matching 8 bases. Germline V gene sequence: CDR1 SGHRS, CDR2 YFSETQ. Losses at the gene ends were 0 bases for V and 2 bases for J; bases not matched to a gene: 2. The CDR3 contains 15 residues. CDR3 DNA sequence: TGCGCCAGCAGCTTGGGACTAGCGTACACAGATACGCAGTATTTT. This gives the protein CASSLGLAYTDTQYF.

This clonotype was seen at least ten times. The chain recombines TRBV7-9 with TRBJ2-7; D uncertain. Germline V lookup: CDR1 SEHNR, CDR2 FQNEAQ (reference sequence). The CDR3 length is 12 residues. Deletions cut 7 bases from V and 6 bases from J, with 13 bases between. The CDR3 is CASTSLGGEQYF. Written as DNA, the CDR3 is TGTGCCAGCACCTCTCTGGGCGGCGAGCAGTACTTC.

This clonotype occurred many times. V is TRBV2 and J is TRBJ1-5; D gene uncertain. The ends were cut back, 3 bases at V and 5 bases at J, with 11 bases in the middle. CDR3 length equals 14 residues. Looked up from germline, CDR1 is SNHLY and CDR2 is FYNNEI. CDR3 in amino acids: CASSDDLLYQPQHF. CDR3 sequence (DNA): TGTGCCAGCAGTGACGACTTACTCTATCAGCCCCAGCATTTT.

The sample holds many counts of this clonotype. The chain employs TRBV7-6 and TRBJ2-3; no clear D. This CDR3 region has 14 residues. Per germline, CDR1 SGHVS and CDR2 FNYEAQ. Trimming removed 3 bases at V and 6 bases at J, with 13 bases between. The CDR3, as DNA: TGTGCCAGCAGCTTCTTACCACGGACCGATACGCAGTATTTT. As protein: CASSFLPRTDTQYF.

In this sample, this clonotype turned up many times. The rearrangement uses TRBV7-9 and TRBJ2-1, with 9 positions matching TRBD2. Per germline, CDR1 SEHNR and CDR2 FQNEAQ (reference sequence). V dropped 1 base and J dropped 6; count of bases not matched to a gene: 4. CDR3 length: 15 amino acids. The CDR3 nucleotides are TGTGCCAGCAGCTTAGGACTAGCGGAACGCAATGAGCAGTTCTTC. This translates into CASSLGLAERNEQFF.

This clonotype has more than one count but fewer than ten. This chain connects TRBV11-3 to TRBJ2-1, with 10 bases that match TRBD1. Germline values: CDR1 SGHNT, CDR2 YENEEA. J lost 6 bases, V lost 3 bases, and 5 bases had no gene match. The CDR3 length is 15 residues. DNA of the CDR3: TGTGCCAGCAGCTTTAATGACAGGGGGCGCAATGAGCAGTTCTTC. This sequence encodes CASSFNDRGRNEQFF.

Ten or more counts support this clonotype. The J gene is TRBJ2-7, the V gene TRBV10-3, with D possibly matching TRBD2 (6 bases). The CDR3 spans 12 residues. Germline loops: CDR1 ENHRY, CDR2 SYGVKD. Trimming took off 11 bases at V and 1 base at J, with 12 bases between the two ends. In DNA, the CDR3 is TGTGCCGTGGGGCGGGGATCCTACGAGCAGTACTTC. Protein: CAVGRGSYEQYF.

There are many counts of this clonotype. The chain couples TRBV20-1 to TRBJ2-1, with 7 positions matching TRBD2. Trimming removed 6 bases from V and 9 bases from J; junction bases left unmatched: 11. CDR3 length: 13 residues. Looked up from germline, CDR1 is DFQATT and CDR2 is SNEGSKA (reference sequence). CDR3 protein: CSAAAGAGREQFF. The CDR3 DNA reads TGCAGTGCCGCCGCGGGAGCGGGACGTGAGCAGTTCTTC.

This clonotype was seen many times. CDR3 nucleotides: TGCGCCAGCAGCCAAGAGGGACGGTCCTCTGGAAACACCATATATTTT. Encoded protein: CASSQEGRSSGNTIYF. This chain connects TRBV4-3 to TRBJ1-3, with a weak D call TRBD1 (5 bases). CDR3 length: 16 residues. V lost 0 bases and J 0 bases, leaving 9 bases between the germline ends. The germline gives CDR1 LGHNA, CDR2 YSLEER.

This clonotype was observed at least ten times. The V gene is TRBV20-1, the J gene TRBJ2-3; possibly TRBD1 for D (7 bases). With 3 bases removed from V and 6 bases from J, the gap between germline ends came to 16 bases. The CDR3 sequence is 14 residues long. The germline gives CDR1 DFQATT, CDR2 SNEGSKA (reference sequence). CDR3 region: CSARTEGAGDTQYF. CDR3 nucleotide sequence: TGCAGTGCTAGGACGGAGGGGGCAGGGGATACGCAGTATTTT.

In its sample, this clonotype was seen many times. The chain carries TRBV29-1 and TRBJ2-3; 12 positions agree with TRBD2. The CDR3 is 13 amino acids. V lost 4 bases and J lost 6; bases outside the gene matches: 2. CDR1 and CDR2 from the germline V gene are SQVTM and ANQGSEA. CDR3 DNA: TGCAGCGTTGGAGGACTAGCGGGGGATACGCAGTATTTT. Amino acid sequence: CSVGGLAGDTQYF.

In its sample, this clonotype was seen many times. This chain links TRBV5-1 with TRBJ1-5; D perhaps matches TRBD1 (6 bases). Per germline, CDR1 SGHRS and CDR2 YFSETQ. This CDR3 is built from 15 residues. Trimming left V 0 bases short and J 5 bases short, with 12 bases between. The CDR3 nucleotides are TGCGCCAGCAGCTTGGGGGGGCAGGTTCATCAGCCCCAGCATTTT. It is translated as CASSLGGQVHQPQHF.

The table lists this clonotype with many counts. The genes are TRBV20-1 and TRBJ2-5; 7 nucleotides agree with TRBD1. CDR3 size: 12 residues. After removal of 5 bases from V and 2 bases from J, the junction contained 2 bases not matched to a gene. The germline V gene encodes CDR1 DFQATT and CDR2 SNEGSKA (reference sequence). CDR3 coding DNA: TGCAGTGCTGTACAGGGGCAAGAGACCCAGTACTTC. Its protein product is CSAVQGQETQYF.

The sample holds many counts of this clonotype. The chain joins TRBV6-5 to TRBJ2-5, with 10 bases aligning to TRBD1. CDR1 MNHEY and CDR2 SVGAGI come from the germline V gene. Trimming took 3 bases from V and 5 from J; bases not matched to a gene: 3. The CDR3 totals 14 residues. CDR3 DNA sequence: TGTGCCAGCAGTTATCCGGGACAGGGGGAGACCCAGTACTTC. Residues: CASSYPGQGETQYF.

Many counts were recorded for this clonotype. This sequence joins TRBV20-1 and TRBJ2-7; D is unclear. This CDR3 has 12 residues. The germline gives CDR1 DFQATT, CDR2 SNEGSKA (reference sequence). CDR3 amino acids: CSLKGLFVEQYF. The CDR3 nucleotides are TGCAGCCTTAAGGGCCTTTTCGTCGAGCAGTACTTC.